These 20 T cell receptor beta chains share one sample of origin, sequenced in a study of Graves' ophthalmopathy and Graves' hyperthyroidism (dated by TCRdb to between 2017 and 2018). Instrument used: Illumina HiSeq 2000. For repertoire sequencing, the TCR beta CDR3 regions were amplified from RNA transcripts. A first-round RT-PCR used HTBI primers with the Qiagen OneStep RT-PCR kit, followed by a second-round multiplex PCR, size selection and purification. TCRdb took the public reads, trimmed them with fastp at Q25, ran MiXCR for clone calling and kept in-frame beta chains. For every CDR3 protein sequence, its rows merge into one entry that carries the most common genes and DNA. Recorded for this sample are some 1.1 million distinct CDR3 sequences; about 38% of them occurred a single time. The leading ten clones occupy approximately 10% of the sample. The source material was peripheral blood or thyroid tissue (not recorded which). These receptors were taken from an adult man with Graves' hyperthyroidism.

This clonotype was counted many times. The chain carries TRBV5-1 and TRBJ1-1, with TRBD1 matching over 8 bases. Trimming cost V 7 bases and J 5 bases; bases outside gene matches: 13. The CDR3 spans 15 residues. The germline gives CDR1 SGHRS, CDR2 YFSETQ. The CDR3 loop reads CASVGQGGRRTEAFF. CDR3 DNA: TGCGCCAGCGTCGGACAGGGAGGGCGGAGGACTGAAGCTTTCTTT.

This clonotype was observed a few times. A much more abundant neighbour one base away suggests this may be a read error. This chain links TRBV7-2 with TRBJ2-6; D call uncertain. CDR3 size: 15 residues. In germline, CDR1 is SGHTA, CDR2 FQGNSA. The CDR3: CASGLFDSGANVLTF. CDR3 DNA: TGTGCCAGCGGCTTATTCGATTCCGGGGCCAACGTCCTGACTTTC. The full variable domain, rest sourced from reference TRBV7-2 and TRBJ2-6, is GAGVSQSPSNKVTEKGKDVELRCDPISGHTALYWYRQSLGQGLEFLIYFQGNSAPDKSGLPSDRFSAERTGGSVSTLTIQRTQQEDSAVYLCASGLFDSGANVLTFGAGSRLTVL.

This clonotype was counted ten times or more. The V call is TRBV11-2, the J call TRBJ1-5, with D tentatively TRBD1 (6 bases). The CDR3 runs to 16 residues. The V end was cut by 5 bases, the J end by 1 base, with 15 bases between. Germline CDR1 and CDR2: SGHAT and FQNNGV. For the CDR3, the DNA is TGTGCCAGCAGCGATGCGACAGGCGTAAGCAATCAGCCCCAGCATTTT. Protein sequence: CASSDATGVSNQPQHF.

This clonotype showed up just a few times. The rearrangement joins TRBV6-2 or TRBV6-3 to TRBJ2-7, with 9 bases that match TRBD2. The CDR3 is made up of 15 amino acids. The junction had 5 bases not matched to a gene; V was cut back by 2 bases and J by 3 bases. Germline V gene sequence: CDR1 MNHEY, CDR2 SVGEGT. The CDR3 nucleotides are TGTGCCAGCAGTTACCTCGGGACTAGCTTCTACGAGCAGTACTTC. This sequence encodes CASSYLGTSFYEQYF.

V usage is TRBV20-1 and J usage is TRBJ1-6, with a possible D match to TRBD1 (5 bases). Deletions cut 6 bases from V and 14 bases from J, with 17 bases between. Germline CDR1 DFQATT, CDR2 SNEGSKA (reference sequence). The CDR3 spans 12 residues. The CDR3 sequence: CSAVRDGGTLHF. CDR3 DNA: TGCAGTGCCGTCCGGGACGGAGGGACCCTCCACTTT.

Comment on this clonotype: Given a much more abundant clone one base away, this may be a read error. The CDR3 nucleotides are TGTGCCATCAGTTATGGCGGGGGTAGAGACGAGCAGTACTTC. The encoded protein is CAISYGGGRDEQYF. J is TRBJ2-7 and V is TRBV10-3; 7 bases map to TRBD2. The V gene end was trimmed by 5 bases and the J gene end by 5 bases; junction bases not matched to a gene: 9. The CDR3 length is 14 residues. Germline V gene data show CDR1 as ENHRY and CDR2 as SYGVKD.

This clonotype was seen repeatedly, ten times or more. This chain uses TRBV29-1 with TRBJ2-7, with 9 bases aligning to TRBD2. With V trimmed by 3 bases and J by 2 bases, 11 bases remained unmatched. Germline V lookup: CDR1 SQVTM, CDR2 ANQGSEA. The CDR3 consists of 16 residues. The CDR3 spells CSVEVAGVKQTYEQYF. In DNA form, the CDR3 reads TGCAGCGTTGAGGTAGCGGGGGTTAAACAAACCTACGAGCAGTACTTC.

This clonotype has more than one count but fewer than ten. The chain couples TRBV3-1 to TRBJ1-3; D is uncertain. The V end lost 1 base, the J end lost 0 bases, and 7 bases lay between the germline ends. Per the germline V gene, CDR1 is LGHDT and CDR2 is YNNKEL (reference sequence). This CDR3 region has 15 residues. The CDR3 spells CASSQGSNSGNTIYF. The CDR3 DNA follows: TGTGCCAGCAGCCAAGGATCCAACTCTGGAAACACCATATATTTT.

This clonotype was seen many times. V usage is TRBV7-8 and J usage is TRBJ2-2; the D is unclear. This CDR3 contains 15 residues. The V end was cut by 3 bases, the J end by 6 bases, with 14 bases between. The germline V gene has CDR1 SGHVS and CDR2 FQNEAQ. CDR3 residues: CASSFSLRVSGELFF. The DNA of the CDR3 is TGTGCCAGCAGCTTCAGTTTAAGGGTGTCCGGGGAGCTGTTTTTT.

The chain couples TRBV5-1 to TRBJ1-6; D unclear. The CDR3 is 13 amino acids. Germline CDR1 SGHRS, CDR2 YFSETQ. V was cut by 3 bases and J by 10 bases, with 11 bases left in between. CDR3 protein: CASSSSEESPLHF. The CDR3, as DNA: TGCGCCAGCAGCTCCTCCGAGGAATCACCCCTCCACTTT.

As regards this clonotype: It may be a read error: a sequence one base away is much more abundant. The missing conserved phenylalanine or tryptophan at the end of this CDR3 makes a read error likely. The chain links TRBV12-3 or TRBV12-4 to TRBJ2-7; D is possibly TRBD2 (6 bases). There are 13 residues in the CDR3. With 6 bases removed from V and 2 bases from J, the gap between germline ends came to 11 bases. The chain's CDR3 is CASSPGRTYEQYL. CDR3 in DNA: TGTGCCAGCAGCCCCGGGAGAACCTACGAGCAGTACCTC.

The genes are TRBV12-3 or TRBV12-4 and TRBJ1-4, with D uncertain. The CDR3 extends over 16 amino acids. The V end was cut by 2 bases, the J end by 0 bases, with 10 bases between. CDR3 residues: CASSLLGSPTNEKLFF. The CDR3 DNA reads as TGTGCCAGCAGTTTATTGGGCAGCCCAACTAATGAAAAACTGTTTTTT.

The sample holds many counts of this clonotype. This CDR3 is CASTRAAGESPLHF. The CDR3, as DNA: TGTGCCAGTACTCGCGCGGCAGGGGAATCACCCCTCCACTTT. The chain links TRBV6-5 to TRBJ1-6; possibly TRBD1 for D (6 bases). Germline values: CDR1 MNHEY, CDR2 SVGAGI. Trimming stripped 9 bases from V and 10 bases from J, with 19 bases between. The CDR3 contains 14 residues.

This clonotype has at least ten counts. The chain carries TRBV10-1 and TRBJ2-7, with D maybe TRBD1 (6 bases). V was trimmed by 6 bases and J by 2 bases, leaving 17 bases between them. Germline CDR1 reads WNHNN; CDR2 reads SYGVQD (reference sequence). This CDR3 comprises 15 residues. For the CDR3, the DNA is TGCGCCAGCAGCTCGTCCAGGACAGCACCCTACGAGCAGTACTTC. Encoded protein: CASSSSRTAPYEQYF.

V gene TRBV19 combines with J gene TRBJ1-1, with TRBD1 as a possible D gene (5 bases). CDR3 length: 15 amino acids. Germline V CDR1 and CDR2: LNHDA, SQIVND (reference sequence). The V and J ends lost 3 bases and 1 base respectively, with 12 bases between them. CDR3 nucleotides: TGTGCCAGTAGTATGGAATACAGGAGGAACACTGAAGCTTTCTTT. The encoded protein is CASSMEYRRNTEAFF.

The chain recombines TRBV10-2 with TRBJ1-1, with 9 bases fitting TRBD1. Germline V CDR1 and CDR2: WSHSY, SAAADI. The ends lost 0 bases at V and 6 bases at J; junction bases unmatched: 8. The CDR3 has 16 amino acids. CDR3 in DNA: TGCGCCAGCAGTGAGTCGGGGACAGGGAACTCCCCTGAAGCTTTCTTT. Its protein product is CASSESGTGNSPEAFF.

V gene TRBV29-1 combines with J gene TRBJ1-2, with D maybe TRBD1 (6 bases). The CDR3 runs 11 residues. Germline CDR1 reads SQVTM; CDR2 reads ANQGSEA. The ends were cut back, 4 bases at V and 9 bases at J, with 12 bases in the middle. CDR3 DNA: TGCAGCGTTGTCGTGACAGGAAGCTACACCTTC. Its protein product is CSVVVTGSYTF.

This chain links TRBV7-9 with TRBJ1-5; perhaps TRBD1 as D (5 bases). The V gene's germline CDR1 is SEHNR and CDR2 FQNEAQ (reference sequence). This CDR3 comprises 16 residues. Trimming cost V 5 bases and J 1 base, with 15 bases left between them. In DNA form, the CDR3 reads TGTGCCAGCAGCCGCGGGTGGGGCCGGAGCAATCAGCCCCAGCATTTT. Translated: CASSRGWGRSNQPQHF.

The V call is TRBV2, the J call TRBJ2-7, with 7 nucleotides matching TRBD1. From germline, CDR1 is SNHLY and CDR2 FYNNEI. V lost 6 bases, J lost 2 bases, and 7 bases stayed unmatched. CDR3 length: 14 amino acids. In nucleotides, the CDR3 is TGTGCCAGCAGCTCGGGACAGCCAGCCTACGAGCAGTACTTC. Protein: CASSSGQPAYEQYF.

This clonotype showed up many times. A read error may be the cause here, since a much bigger clone is one base away. The chain combines TRBV7-9 with TRBJ1-5, with D possibly matching TRBD1 (6 bases). The CDR3 covers 13 residues. Germline V CDR1 and CDR2: SEHNR, FQNEAQ (reference sequence). Between the trimmed V and J ends, which lost 2 bases and 5 bases, there was a span of 7 bases. The CDR3: CASSLHRDQPQHF. In DNA form, the CDR3 reads TGTGCCAGCAGCTTACACAGGGATCAGCCCCAGCATTTT.